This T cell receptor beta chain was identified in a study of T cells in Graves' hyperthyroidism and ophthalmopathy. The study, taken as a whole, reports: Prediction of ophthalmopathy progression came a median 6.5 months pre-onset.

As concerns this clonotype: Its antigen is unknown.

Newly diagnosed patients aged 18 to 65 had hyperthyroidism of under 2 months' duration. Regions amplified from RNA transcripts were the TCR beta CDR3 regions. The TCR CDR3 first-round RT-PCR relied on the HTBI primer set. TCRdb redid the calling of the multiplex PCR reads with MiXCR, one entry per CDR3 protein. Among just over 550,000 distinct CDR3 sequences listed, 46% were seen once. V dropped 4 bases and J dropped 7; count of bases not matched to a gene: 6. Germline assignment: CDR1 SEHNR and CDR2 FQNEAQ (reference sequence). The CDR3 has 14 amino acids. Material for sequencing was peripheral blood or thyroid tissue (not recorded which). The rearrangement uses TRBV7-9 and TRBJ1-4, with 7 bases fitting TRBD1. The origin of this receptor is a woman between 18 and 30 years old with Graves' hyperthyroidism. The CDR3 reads CASSSRQGGEKLFF. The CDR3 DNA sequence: TGTGCCAGCAGCTCGCGACAGGGAGGTGAAAAACTGTTTTTT.